Detailed here is one T cell receptor beta chain. Profiled with immunoSEQ multiplex PCR; TCRdb holds only in-frame clones, not every one. The sample contains some 97,000 clones, 70% to 90% of which appear only once. The junction had 2 bases not matched to a gene; V was cut back by 1 base and J by 3 bases. The CDR3 spans 14 residues. Germline CDR1 LGHNA, CDR2 YSLEER. The data were obtained in a study of T cell responses to AZD1222 COVID-19 vaccine. This chain uses TRBV4-3 with TRBJ2-5; 7 positions match TRBD1. Sample: peripheral blood, taken on day 0 of MenACWY control vaccination. The TCR comes from an adult in good health. CDR3 sequence (DNA): TGCGCCAGCAGCCAAGCAGACAGGGAAGAGACCCAGTACTTC. Translating it yields CASSQADREETQYF.